The entry that follows covers one TCR beta chain sequence. What it binds is not known. This entry comes from a study of T cell responses to AZD1222 COVID-19 vaccine. Study conclusions and caveats: Repertoire samples came only from after the peak T cell response. When two AZD1222 doses had been given, Spike-specific TCR breadth and depth rose. Donors in the cohort were predominantly white British and more often female, and clonal diversity was possibly underestimated.

The V gene's germline CDR1 is MNHNS and CDR2 SASEGT. CDR3 length: 15 amino acids. The V gene end was trimmed by 2 bases and the J gene end by 2 bases; junction bases not matched to a gene: 5. Clones were sequenced by immunoSEQ multiplex PCR, and TCRdb holds only the in-frame ones, with some missing. The top ten hold under 4.5% of the sample, which has 100,000 to 150,000 clones, around 89% seen once. This sequence originates from an adult in good health. V is TRBV6-1 and J is TRBJ2-7; 8 positions match TRBD1. The source material was peripheral blood, sampled on day 0 of AZD1222 vaccination. CDR3 bases: TGTGCCAGCAGTGAATTTGTGACAGGGGCCTACGAGCAGTACTTC. Its translation is CASSEFVTGAYEQYF.